This T cell receptor (beta chain) was captured by sequencing in a study of cytomegalovirus exposure and HLA in healthy donors. CDR3 length equals 12 residues. The V and J ends lost 6 bases and 4 bases respectively, with 12 bases between them. CDR1 and CDR2 (germline): SQVTM, ANQGSEA. Both 60 Vbeta primers and 13 Jbeta primers went into the PCR. In the study's own analysis: About 10 million of about 88 million unique TCR beta chains were shared, per a later count. Only in-frame clones appear in the TCRdb table, and some are missing; sequencing was by immunoSEQ multiplex PCR. The V and J calls and clone size are taken from that table; D and trimming were inferred from the DNA. Reported are some 200,000 clones; the ten largest clones contain about 0.79%. Note on this clone: The target antigen is unknown.

Study observations and caveats: Per a later analysis, roughly 17,000 TCR beta sequences showed association with HLA alleles at 0.05 false discovery rate. Among TCR beta chains of equal frequency, HLA-associated ones were more clonally expanded in a later analysis.

Material for sequencing was PBMCs. The TCR comes from a woman aged 18-35 years in good health and CMV-seropositive. This chain uses TRBV29-1 with TRBJ1-2, with no clear D. The CDR3 nucleotides are TGCAGCGTCGAAACAGAGACCTATGGCTACACCTTC. Its protein product is CSVETETYGYTF. Full variable domain (outside the CDR3, taken from reference TRBV29-1 and TRBJ1-2): SAVISQKPSRDICQRGTSLTIQCQVDSQVTMMFWYRQQPGQSLTLIATANQGSEATYESGFVIDKFPISRPNLTFSTLTVSNMSPEDSSIYLCSVETETYGYTFGSGTRLTVV.